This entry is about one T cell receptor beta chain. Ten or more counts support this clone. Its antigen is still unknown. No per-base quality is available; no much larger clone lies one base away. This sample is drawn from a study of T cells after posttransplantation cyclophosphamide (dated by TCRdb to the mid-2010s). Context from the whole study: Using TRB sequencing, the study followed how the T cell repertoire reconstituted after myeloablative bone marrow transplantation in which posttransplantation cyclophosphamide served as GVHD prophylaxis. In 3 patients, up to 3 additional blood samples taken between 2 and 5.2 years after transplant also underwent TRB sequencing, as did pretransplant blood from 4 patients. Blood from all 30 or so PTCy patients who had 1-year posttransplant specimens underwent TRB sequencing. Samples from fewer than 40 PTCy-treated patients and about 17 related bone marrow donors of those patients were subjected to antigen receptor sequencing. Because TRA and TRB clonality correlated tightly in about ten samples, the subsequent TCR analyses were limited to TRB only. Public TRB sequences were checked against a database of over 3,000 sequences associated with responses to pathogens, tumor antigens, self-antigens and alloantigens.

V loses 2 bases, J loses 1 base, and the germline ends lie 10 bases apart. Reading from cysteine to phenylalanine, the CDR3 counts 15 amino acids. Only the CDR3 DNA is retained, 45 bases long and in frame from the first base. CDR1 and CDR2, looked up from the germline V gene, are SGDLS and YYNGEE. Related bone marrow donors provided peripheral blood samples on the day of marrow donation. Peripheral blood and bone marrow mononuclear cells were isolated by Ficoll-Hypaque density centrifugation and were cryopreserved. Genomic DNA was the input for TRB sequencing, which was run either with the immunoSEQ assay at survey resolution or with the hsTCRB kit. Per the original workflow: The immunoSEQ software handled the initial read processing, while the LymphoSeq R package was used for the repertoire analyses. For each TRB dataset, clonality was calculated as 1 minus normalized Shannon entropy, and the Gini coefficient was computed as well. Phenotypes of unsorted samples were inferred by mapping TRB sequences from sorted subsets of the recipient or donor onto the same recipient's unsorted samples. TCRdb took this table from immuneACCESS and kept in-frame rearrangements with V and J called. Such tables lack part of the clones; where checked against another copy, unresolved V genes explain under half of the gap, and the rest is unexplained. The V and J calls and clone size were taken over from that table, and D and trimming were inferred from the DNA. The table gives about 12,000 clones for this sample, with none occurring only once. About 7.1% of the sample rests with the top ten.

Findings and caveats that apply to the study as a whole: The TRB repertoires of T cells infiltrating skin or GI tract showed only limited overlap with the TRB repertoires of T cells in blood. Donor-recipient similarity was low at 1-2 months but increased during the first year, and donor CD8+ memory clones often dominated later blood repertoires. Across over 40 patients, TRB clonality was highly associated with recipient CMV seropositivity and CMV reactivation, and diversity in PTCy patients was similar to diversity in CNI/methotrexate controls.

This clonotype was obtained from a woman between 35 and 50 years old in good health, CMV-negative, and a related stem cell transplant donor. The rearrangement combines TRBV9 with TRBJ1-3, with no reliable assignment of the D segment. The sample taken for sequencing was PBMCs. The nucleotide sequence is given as TGTGCCAGCAGCGTCTCGGGTGGGTCTGGAAACACCATATATTTT. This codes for CASSVSGGSGNTIYF.